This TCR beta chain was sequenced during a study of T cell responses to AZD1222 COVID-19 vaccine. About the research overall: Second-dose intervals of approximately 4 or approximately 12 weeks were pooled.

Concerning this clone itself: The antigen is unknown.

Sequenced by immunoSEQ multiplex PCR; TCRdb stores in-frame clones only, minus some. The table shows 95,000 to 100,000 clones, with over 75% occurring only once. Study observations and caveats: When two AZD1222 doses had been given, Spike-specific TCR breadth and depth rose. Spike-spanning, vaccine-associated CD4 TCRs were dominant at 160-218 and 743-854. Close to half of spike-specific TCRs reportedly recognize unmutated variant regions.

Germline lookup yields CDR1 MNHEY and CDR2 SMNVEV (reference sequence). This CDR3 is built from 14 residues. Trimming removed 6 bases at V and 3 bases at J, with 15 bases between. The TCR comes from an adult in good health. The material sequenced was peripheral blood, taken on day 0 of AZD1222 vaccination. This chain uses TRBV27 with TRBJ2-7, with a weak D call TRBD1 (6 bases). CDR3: CASSRGGKSYEQYF. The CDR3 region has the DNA TGTGCCAGCAGCAGAGGGGGAAAGAGCTACGAGCAGTACTTC.